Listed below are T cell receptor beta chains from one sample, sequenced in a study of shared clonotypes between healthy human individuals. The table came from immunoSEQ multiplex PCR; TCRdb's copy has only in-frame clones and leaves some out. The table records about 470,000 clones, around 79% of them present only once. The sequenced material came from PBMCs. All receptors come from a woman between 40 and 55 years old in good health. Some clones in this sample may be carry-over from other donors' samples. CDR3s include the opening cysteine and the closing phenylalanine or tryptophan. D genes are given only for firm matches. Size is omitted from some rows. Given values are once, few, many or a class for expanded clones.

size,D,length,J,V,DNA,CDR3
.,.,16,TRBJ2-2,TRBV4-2,TGTGCCAGCAGCCAGAATTTAGGACTAAACACCGGGGAGCTGTTTTTT,CASSQNLGLNTGELFF
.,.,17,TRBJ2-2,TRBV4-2,TGTGCCAGCAGCCAAGACAAAAGCGGCTTGAACACCGGGGAGCTGTTTTTT,CASSQDKSGLNTGELFF
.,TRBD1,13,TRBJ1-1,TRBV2,TGTGCCAGCAACGGACAGGGGAGAGTGGAAGCTTTCTTT,CASNGQGRVEAFF
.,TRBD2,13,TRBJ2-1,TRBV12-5,TGTGCTAGTGGTGTGGGACTAGTCAATGAGCAGTTCTTC,CASGVGLVNEQFF
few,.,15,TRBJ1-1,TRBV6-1,TGTGCCAGCAGTGAAAGCCCCTGGGAGAACACTGAAGCTTTCTTT,CASSESPWENTEAFF
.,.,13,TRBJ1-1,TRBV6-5,TGTGCCAGCAGCCGTGGGGGGCTCACTGAAGCTTTCTTT,CASSRGGLTEAFF
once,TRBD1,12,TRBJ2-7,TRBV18,TGTGCCAGCCAGGGGGCAGCGGTCGAGCAGTACTTC,CASQGAAVEQYF
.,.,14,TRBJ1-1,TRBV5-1,TGCGCCAGCAGCTTGGCCGGGGGGCGGACTGAAGCTTTCTTT,CASSLAGGRTEAFF
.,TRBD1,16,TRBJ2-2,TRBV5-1,TGCGCCAGCAGCTTCCCACCGACAGGGGCCCACGGGGAGCTGTTTTTT,CASSFPPTGAHGELFF
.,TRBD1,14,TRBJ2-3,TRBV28,TGTGCCAGCAGAAGGGACAGATACACAGATACGCAGTATTTT,CASRRDRYTDTQYF
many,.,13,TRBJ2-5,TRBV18,TGTGCCAGCTCATCAAGACAGCAAGAGACCCAGTACTTC,CASSSRQQETQYF
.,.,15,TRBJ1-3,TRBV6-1,TGTGCCAGCAGTGAACTGGGGGTGGCTGGAAACACCATATATTTT,CASSELGVAGNTIYF
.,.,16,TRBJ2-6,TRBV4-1,TGCGCCAGCAGCCGACTACAGGGATCTGGGGCCAACGTCCTGACTTTC,CASSRLQGSGANVLTF
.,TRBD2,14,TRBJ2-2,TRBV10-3,TGTGCCACCCAGACTAGCGGGAGGGCCGGGGAGCTGTTTTTT,CATQTSGRAGELFF
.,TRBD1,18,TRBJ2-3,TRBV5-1,TGCGCCAGCAGCTTTCGGGGCGCCCGGGACAGGGGTATAGATACGCAGTATTTT,CASSFRGARDRGIDTQYF
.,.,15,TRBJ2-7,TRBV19,TGTGCCAGTAGTATCCAGGGCTTCTCGGGCTACGAGCAGTACTTC,CASSIQGFSGYEQYF
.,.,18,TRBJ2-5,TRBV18,TGTGCCAGCTCACCACCGGAAATCATGCAAGGGGCCCAAGAGACCCAGTACTTC,CASSPPEIMQGAQETQYF
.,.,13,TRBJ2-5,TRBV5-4,TGTGCCAGCAGGAAGGAGACTGGGGAGACCCAGTACTTC,CASRKETGETQYF
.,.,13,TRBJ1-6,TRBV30,TGTGCCTGGAGTGTACAGAGGGATTCACCCCTCCACTTT,CAWSVQRDSPLHF
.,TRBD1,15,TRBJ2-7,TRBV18,TGTGCCAGCTCACCGTCCTTCTTTCAGGGGGACGAGCAGTACTTC,CASSPSFFQGDEQYF
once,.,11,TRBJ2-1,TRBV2,TGTGCCAGCACTGATTACAATGAGCAGTTCTTC,CASTDYNEQFF
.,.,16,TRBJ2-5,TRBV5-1,TGCGCCAGCAGCTTGGTAGGGACTGACTACCAAGAGACCCAGTACTTC,CASSLVGTDYQETQYF
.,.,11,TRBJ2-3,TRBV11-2,TGTGCCAGCATGGGGGGCCGGACGCAGTATTTT,CASMGGRTQYF